This T cell receptor beta chain appears in the sequencing data of a study of T cell responses to AZD1222 COVID-19 vaccine. Study results and caveats: At baseline, seropositivity was found in only 5 to 7 AZD1222 recipients. Spike-specific TCR repertoires showed rising breadth and depth after two AZD1222 doses.

V shed 8 bases and J shed 0 bases, with 14 bases lying between them. The CDR3 runs 15 residues. Germline V gene data show CDR1 as SGHTA and CDR2 as FQGNSA. Produced via immunoSEQ multiplex PCR; TCRdb's table is partial and in-frame only. The repertoire holds about 93,000 clones, roughly nine tenths seen once, with roughly 2.8% in the top ten. There are a few counts of this clone. Antigen: not known. The rearrangement links TRBV7-2 to TRBJ1-5; D gene ambiguous. This specimen was peripheral blood, taken on day 0 of MenACWY control vaccination. The sequence came from an adult in good health. The DNA of the CDR3 is TGTGCCAGCCCCGGGAAATTCTATAGCAATCAGCCCCAGCATTTT. Encoded protein: CASPGKFYSNQPQHF.